A selection of T cell receptor beta chains follows, all from one sample in a study of T cells in localized non-small cell lung cancer. Libraries were prepared by immunoSEQ multiplex PCR; TCRdb keeps only in-frame clonotypes and omits some of them. The profile shows more than 45,000 clones, approximately 88% of them singletons. The specimen was peripheral blood mononuclear cells, collected before any cancer treatment. These receptors were collected from a man between 35 and 75 years old with stage III lung adenocarcinoma. Each CDR3 is given with its conserved first and last residue. Fields, in order: clone size, D gene, J gene, V gene, CDR3 DNA, CDR3 protein. A D gene is named only where the DNA matches it firmly. Size tells how often a clone was seen (once, few, many) or the class of an expanded clone, and some rows leave it out.

clone size: NA
D gene: TRBD1
J gene: TRBJ2-2
V gene: TRBV30
CDR3 DNA: TGTGCCTGGATTACCGGGACAGGGAACACCGGGGAGCTGTTTTTT
CDR3 protein: CAWITGTGNTGELFF

clone size: few
D gene: NA
J gene: TRBJ2-3
V gene: TRBV5-4
CDR3 DNA: TGTGCCAGCAGCTTGGCCTTGTTAACAGATACGCAGTATTTT
CDR3 protein: CASSLALLTDTQYF

clone size: NA
D gene: NA
J gene: TRBJ1-2
V gene: TRBV28
CDR3 DNA: TGTGCCAGCAGTTTACGGGGGGCGTATGGCTACACCTTC
CDR3 protein: CASSLRGAYGYTF

clone size: NA
D gene: NA
J gene: TRBJ1-1
V gene: TRBV27
CDR3 DNA: TGTGCCAGCAGTTTAAATAGGGGGGACACTGAAGCTTTCTTT
CDR3 protein: CASSLNRGDTEAFF

clone size: few
D gene: TRBD2
J gene: TRBJ2-1
V gene: TRBV19
CDR3 DNA: TGTGCCAGTAGTCCAGAGCGGGGGCCAAGTTACAATGAGCAGTTCTTC
CDR3 protein: CASSPERGPSYNEQFF

clone size: once
D gene: NA
J gene: TRBJ1-6
V gene: TRBV19
CDR3 DNA: TGTGCCAGTAGCACTCCTGCGGGGGCAGCTTCACCCCTCCACTTT
CDR3 protein: CASSTPAGAASPLHF

clone size: NA
D gene: NA
J gene: TRBJ2-1
V gene: TRBV10-1
CDR3 DNA: TGCGCCAGCAGTCCGGTGTTGGGGAATGAGCAGTTCTTC
CDR3 protein: CASSPVLGNEQFF

clone size: few
D gene: NA
J gene: TRBJ1-2
V gene: TRBV13
CDR3 DNA: TGTGCCAGCAGCATGGGGAGGAACTATGGCTACACCTTC
CDR3 protein: CASSMGRNYGYTF

clone size: NA
D gene: NA
J gene: TRBJ2-7
V gene: TRBV5-1
CDR3 DNA: TGCGCCAGCAGCAAAGGGGACGGCCTCTCCTACGAGCAGTACTTC
CDR3 protein: CASSKGDGLSYEQYF

clone size: NA
D gene: NA
J gene: TRBJ1-1
V gene: TRBV7-9
CDR3 DNA: TGTGCCAGCAGCTTAGTTAGGGGGATTAACACTGAAGCTTTCTTT
CDR3 protein: CASSLVRGINTEAFF

clone size: NA
D gene: TRBD2
J gene: TRBJ2-3
V gene: TRBV5-4
CDR3 DNA: TGTGCCAGCAGCAACGGACTAGCGGGAACAGATACGCAGTATTTT
CDR3 protein: CASSNGLAGTDTQYF

clone size: few
D gene: NA
J gene: TRBJ1-5
V gene: TRBV10-2
CDR3 DNA: TGCGCCAGCAAGGGCAGGGAATATCAGCCCCAGCATTTT
CDR3 protein: CASKGREYQPQHF